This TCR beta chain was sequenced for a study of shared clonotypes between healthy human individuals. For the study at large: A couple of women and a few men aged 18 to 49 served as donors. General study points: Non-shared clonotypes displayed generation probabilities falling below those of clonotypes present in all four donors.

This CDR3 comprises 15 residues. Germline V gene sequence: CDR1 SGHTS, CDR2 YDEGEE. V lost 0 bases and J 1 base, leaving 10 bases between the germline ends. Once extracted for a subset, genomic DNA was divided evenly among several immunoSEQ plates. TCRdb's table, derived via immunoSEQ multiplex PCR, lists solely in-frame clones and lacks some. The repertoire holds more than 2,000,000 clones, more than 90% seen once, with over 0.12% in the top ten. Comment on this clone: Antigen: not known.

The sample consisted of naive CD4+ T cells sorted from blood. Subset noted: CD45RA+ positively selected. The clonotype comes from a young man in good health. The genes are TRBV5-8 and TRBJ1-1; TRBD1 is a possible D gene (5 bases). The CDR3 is CASSLGGVKNTEAFF. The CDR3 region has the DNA TGTGCCAGCAGCTTGGGAGGGGTTAAGAACACTGAAGCTTTCTTT.